This TCR beta chain was found in a study of T cell responses to AZD1222 COVID-19 vaccine. Profiled with immunoSEQ multiplex PCR; TCRdb holds only in-frame clones, not every one. Of about 170,000 clones listed, about 88% were seen once; the top ten hold 1.6%. Study-wide results and limits: Sampling captured repertoires only after the peak T cell response.

About this clone: The antigen is unknown.

Trimming removed 5 bases from V and 0 bases from J, with 15 bases in between. The CDR3 is 16 residues long. Germline V gene data show CDR1 as SGHNT and CDR2 as YENEEA. The chain joins TRBV11-3 to TRBJ2-3, with D possibly TRBD1 on 6 matching bases. This sequence was found in an adult in good health. This material consisted of peripheral blood, taken on day 0 of AZD1222 vaccination. The CDR3 spells CASSIGDMPSTDTQYF. CDR3 in DNA: TGTGCCAGCAGCATCGGGGACATGCCTAGCACAGATACGCAGTATTTT.